The 7 T cell receptor beta chains below were found in one sample sequenced in a study of T cell responses to AZD1222 COVID-19 vaccine. Libraries were prepared by immunoSEQ multiplex PCR; TCRdb keeps only in-frame clonotypes and omits some of them. The sample lists 150,000 to 200,000 clones, about 90% occurring once. Sequencing was performed on peripheral blood, taken on day 0 of MenACWY control vaccination. The origin of the receptors is an adult in good health.

In this sample, this clone turned up a few times. The chain's CDR3 is CASSVDTENIQYF. The CDR3 region has the DNA TGTGCCAGCTCAGTGGACACGGAAAACATTCAGTACTTC. The chain carries TRBV18 and TRBJ2-4; D might be TRBD1 (5 bases). CDR3 length: 13 amino acids. The germline CDR1 and CDR2 sequences are KGHSH and LQKENI. V was shortened by 5 bases and J by 5 bases, with 10 bases between the two germline ends. The whole variable domain, remainder taken from reference TRBV18 and TRBJ2-4, is NAGVMQNPRHLVRRRGQEARLRCSPMKGHSHVYWYRQLPEEGLKFMVYLQKENIIDESGMPKERFSAEFPKEGPSILRIQQVVRGDSAAYFCASSVDTENIQYFGAGTRLSVL.

This sequence joins TRBV27 and TRBJ2-5; the D is unclear. Trimming took 6 bases from V and 2 from J, leaving 10 bases between them. The CDR3 runs 13 residues. Germline assignment: CDR1 MNHEY and CDR2 SMNVEV (reference sequence). The CDR3 spells CASSPDLQETQYF. The CDR3 region has the DNA TGTGCCAGCAGCCCTGACCTGCAAGAGACCCAGTACTTC.

V is TRBV6-5 and J is TRBJ1-2; TRBD1 matches at 7 bases. This CDR3 is built from 14 residues. The J segment lost 2 bases and the V segment lost 7 bases, leaving 7 bases of the junction unmatched. Germline V CDR1 and CDR2: MNHEY, SVGAGI. This CDR3 is CASNRGNGNYGYTF. CDR3 nucleotide sequence: TGTGCCAGCAACAGGGGAAACGGCAACTATGGCTACACCTTC.

The CDR3 DNA reads TGTGCCAGCAGGAACCCCGGGGATTCACCCCTCCACTTT. Its protein is CASRNPGDSPLHF. The chain uses TRBV6-5 and TRBJ1-6; D unresolved. The CDR3 sequence is 13 residues long. Trimming pared 6 bases from V and 8 bases from J, leaving 11 bases between. The germline V gene encodes CDR1 MNHEY and CDR2 SVGAGI.

The chain has TRBV9 and TRBJ1-5; TRBD1 aligns across 7 bases. J lost 9 bases, V lost 3 bases, and 6 bases had no gene match. The germline gives CDR1 SGDLS, CDR2 YYNGEE. The CDR3 totals 13 residues. The CDR3 nucleotides are TGTGCCAGCAGCGAGGGGGCGGGTGGGCCCCAGCATTTT. Translating gives CASSEGAGGPQHF.

The chain is built from TRBV7-2 and TRBJ2-7; D remains unclear. The V gene's germline CDR1 is SGHTA and CDR2 FQGNSA. The CDR3 sequence is 11 residues long. V lost 4 bases, J lost 4 bases, and 5 bases lay in between. CDR3 in DNA: TGTGCCAGCAGCTCTATGTACGAGCAGTACTTC. Translated: CASSSMYEQYF.

The chain links TRBV27 to TRBJ2-6, with TRBD1 identical over 7 bases. The junction had 7 bases not matched to a gene; V was cut back by 7 bases and J by 1 base. There are 16 residues in the CDR3. Germline CDR1 and CDR2: MNHEY and SMNVEV (reference sequence). In nucleotides, the CDR3 is TGTGCCAGCACCAAATGGACAGGATCTGGGGCCAACGTCCTGACTTTC. Encoded protein: CASTKWTGSGANVLTF. The whole variable domain, filled in from reference TRBV27 and TRBJ2-6, reads EAQVTQNPRYLITVTGKKLTVTCSQNMNHEYMSWYRQDPGLGLRQIYYSMNVEVTDKGDVPEGYKVSRKEKRNFPLILESPSPNQTSLYFCASTKWTGSGANVLTFGAGSRLTVL.